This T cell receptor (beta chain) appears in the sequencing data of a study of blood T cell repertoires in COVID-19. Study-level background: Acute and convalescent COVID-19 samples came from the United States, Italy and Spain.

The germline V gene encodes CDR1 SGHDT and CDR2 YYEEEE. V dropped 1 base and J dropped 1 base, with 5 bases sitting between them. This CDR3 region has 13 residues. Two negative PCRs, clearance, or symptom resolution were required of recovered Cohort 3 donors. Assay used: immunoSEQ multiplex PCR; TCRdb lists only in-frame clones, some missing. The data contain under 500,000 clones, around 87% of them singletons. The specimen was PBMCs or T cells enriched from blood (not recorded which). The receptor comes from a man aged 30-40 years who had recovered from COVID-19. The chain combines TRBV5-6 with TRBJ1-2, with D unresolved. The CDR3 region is CASSLSSNYGYTF. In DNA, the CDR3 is TGTGCCAGCAGCTTGAGTAGTAACTATGGCTACACCTTC.